This T cell receptor (beta chain) was sequenced during a study of cytomegalovirus exposure and HLA in healthy donors. In regard to this clone: Its antigen is unknown. The junction does not match germline at one end; this may be a read error.

Primers for the PCR totalled 60 Vbeta and 13 Jbeta. The table came from immunoSEQ multiplex PCR; TCRdb's copy has only in-frame clones and leaves some out. The sample consists of approximately 140,000 clones, roughly 80% of them appearing once. This CDR3 spans 13 amino acids. Looked up from germline, CDR1 is LGHNA and CDR2 is YSLEER. General observations from the study: For most TCR beta V segments, an earlier analysis put the productive rate at about 87% or about 30% of the time.

The chain employs TRBV4-3 and TRBJ1-4; D uncertain. The sequenced sample was PBMCs. This TCR was recovered from a woman aged 45-59 years in good health and CMV-seropositive. The CDR3 nucleotides read TGCGCCAGCAGCCCCTGGGAGGGTGAAAAATTGTTTTTT. This sequence encodes CASSPWEGEKLFF.